This T cell receptor (beta chain) is from a study of shared clonotypes between healthy human individuals (dated by TCRdb to the early 2020s). Background on the whole study: The cohort included a few men and a couple of women between 18 and 49 years of age. Leukapheresis yielded between about 0.9 and 10 billion PBMCs per donor. To increase sequencing depth and limit assay-specific biases, TCR repertoire library preparation and sequencing were carried out by different laboratories using diverse techniques. Per donor, three plates each were used for CD4 naive and CD4 memory, two for CD8 naive, and one for CD8 memory. The study deeply sequenced blood TCR repertoires of about 5 healthy adults to estimate repertoire size and the extent of clonotype sharing between individuals. The paper as a whole reports these results and caveats: Based on pairwise subsampling, the degree of clonotype sharing among donors was expected to be affected by sequencing depth. Because the study included only a small number of donors, the genetic and exposure-history diversity represented was limited. Compared with non-shared clonotypes, the clonotypes found in all four sorted-subset donors had higher generation probabilities. Sharing across four donors was observed for 5% to 6.5% of naive CD4, about 3.2% of naive CD8, 2% to 2.5% of memory CD4, and around 0.42% of memory CD8 clonotypes. Sampling was limited to blood, and TCR repertoires in tissue likely differ from TCR repertoires in blood. Incomplete sequencing was indicated by rarefaction of sorted-subset datasets, despite the large sequencing depth. Estimated clonotype richness was generally larger for naive than for memory subsets.

Using the deep immunoSEQ assay, multiplex PCR amplified TCR CDR3 regions from genomic DNA. Extracted genomic DNA from each cell subset was spread evenly across all wells of several immunoSEQ 96-well plates, with each plate serving as a replicate. For sorted subsets, approximately 0.2 ug of genomic DNA, equivalent to around 30,000 T cell genomes, went into each replicate PCR. Purified libraries were measured with a Qubit 3.0 fluorometer, size-checked on a Bioanalyzer 2100, and measured again with the KAPA Library Quantification kit. Every immunoSEQ 96-well plate was sequenced on a separate single-read 150-cycle Illumina NextSeq 550 flow cell. In the paper's pipeline: Because only junctional sequences without quality scores were contained in the immunoSEQ output, filtering matching that applied to full-length reads could not be performed. To assign V/J genes and CDR3, sequences were annotated using PyIR, a Python wrapper for IgBLAST v1.9, with IMGT germline references. Reads with weak V/J assignments (E-value above 1e-6), missing CDR3, stop codons, out-of-frame junctions, or ambiguous translated residues were removed. V3J clonotypes were defined as sequences sharing an identical inferred V gene, J gene, and CDR3 amino acid sequence. Percentage overlap between repertoires was calculated by dividing the number of shared unique clonotypes by the size of the smaller repertoire. Repertoire richness was assessed with RTK rarefaction, the Chao1 estimator, and Recon v2.1 estimates of unobserved clonotypes. Generation probabilities for all TCRbeta clonotypes obtained by the gDNA method from several donors were computed using OLGA. This immuneACCESS table, as held by TCRdb, lists in-frame sequences with V and J called but not all clones. Of the missing ones, under half trace to an unresolved V gene in checked studies; the others have no known cause. The V and J calls and the clone size are those of that table, but D and trimming were determined from the DNA. Recorded for this sample are about 700,000 clones; just over 90% of them occurred a single time. The biggest ten clones account for 24% of the sample.

Notes on this clone: Its antigen is not yet known. No base-level quality is on record; no much larger clone is a single base apart.

CD8 naive samples consisted of CD45RO-negative cells that were positively selected for CCR7, yielding a CD45RA+CCR7+ population without TemRA cells. The donors were healthy, HIV-negative adults who had no recently reported acute infections or vaccinations. Every donor was a Caucasian adult residing in Nashville, Tennessee, USA. Blood was obtained by leukapheresis, after which PBMCs were separated by Ficoll-Histopaque density gradient centrifugation and cryopreserved in liquid nitrogen vapor phase. Purity and quantity of every magnetically sorted T cell population were checked by analytical flow cytometry. Each sorted fraction had its genomic DNA isolated and then quantified by UV absorbance on a Nanodrop 2000c. Deletion took 2 bases off V and 6 bases off J, with a span of 12 bases between the germline ends. For CDR1 and CDR2, the germline V gene lists SGHRS and YFSETQ. The CDR3 holds 13 amino acids from the cysteine to the phenylalanine. The sequence is cut down to CDR3 DNA, 39 bases in frame from base 1.

This sequence originates from a man aged 25-45 years in good health. Recombination linked TRBV5-1 to TRBJ2-7, and perhaps TRBD1 as D gene, on 5 matching bases. The sample comprised naive CD8+ T cells sorted from blood. The sample's cell subset or site label is to be understood as: CD45RA+CCR7+. The nucleotide sequence is TGCGCCAGCAGCTTCGGCACAGGTGGCGAGCAGTACTTC. Translation gives CASSFGTGGEQYF.